This T cell receptor beta chain originates from a study of response to subunit inactivated influenza vaccine. Study outcomes and limitations: There was a suggestion from the authors that each seasonal influenza vaccination recruits few new T cells.

Germline V gene sequence: CDR1 LNHNV, CDR2 YYDKDF (reference sequence). V lost 0 bases, J lost 6 bases, and 12 bases lay in between. This CDR3 spans 15 amino acids. TCRdb re-called the RT-PCR reads through MiXCR, storing one row per CDR3 protein. The profile shows hundreds of thousands of distinct CDR3 sequences, approximately 15% of them singletons. In this sample, this clonotype turned up a few times. Its antigen remains unknown. Material: PBMCs from blood, obtained 14 to 15 days before vaccination. This clonotype was sampled from a man aged 45-60 years who received an inactivated influenza vaccine. The J gene is TRBJ2-1, the V gene TRBV15; maybe TRBD2 (5 bases). The CDR3 reads CATSRDSGLFNEQFF. DNA for the CDR3: TGTGCCACCAGCAGAGATTCTGGACTCTTCAATGAGCAGTTCTTC. Combining the CDR3 with reference TRBV15 and TRBJ2-1 gives the whole variable domain DAMVIQNPRYQVTQFGKPVTLSCSQTLNHNVMYWYQQKSSQAPKLLFHYYDKDFNNEADTPDNFQSRRPNTSFCFLDIRSPGLGDTAMYLCATSRDSGLFNEQFFGPGTRLTVL.